A selection of T cell receptor beta chains follows, all from one sample in a study of blood T cell repertoires in COVID-19. This table comes from immunoSEQ multiplex PCR, and its TCRdb copy is limited to in-frame clones, with some not included. There are about 54,000 clones in the sample; 84% occur only once, and 2.6% lies in the top ten. Sequencing used peripheral blood. These receptors were collected from a man over 45 with acute or convalescent COVID-19. Both conserved end residues are trimmed from each CDR3. A D gene is named only where the DNA matches it firmly.

d_call,j_call,v_call,cdr3_aa
-,TRBJ2-3,TRBV28,ASRQGLSTDTQY
-,TRBJ1-1,TRBV27,ASRISDSMNTEAF
TRBD1,TRBJ2-7,TRBV18,ASSTGTGGEQY
TRBD1,TRBJ1-2,TRBV18,ASRDREAGYT
-,TRBJ1-6,TRBV5-4,ASSFYAGLKTLH
-,TRBJ2-5,TRBV12-3/TRBV12-4,ASSQGGGTQY
-,TRBJ2-5,TRBV7-6,ASSLGGRGGGQETQY
TRBD1,TRBJ2-7,TRBV30,AWSEPGQGSYEQY
TRBD1,TRBJ2-7,TRBV10-1,ASGGDRGRPHEQY
-,TRBJ2-3,TRBV20-1,SASRTSTDTQY